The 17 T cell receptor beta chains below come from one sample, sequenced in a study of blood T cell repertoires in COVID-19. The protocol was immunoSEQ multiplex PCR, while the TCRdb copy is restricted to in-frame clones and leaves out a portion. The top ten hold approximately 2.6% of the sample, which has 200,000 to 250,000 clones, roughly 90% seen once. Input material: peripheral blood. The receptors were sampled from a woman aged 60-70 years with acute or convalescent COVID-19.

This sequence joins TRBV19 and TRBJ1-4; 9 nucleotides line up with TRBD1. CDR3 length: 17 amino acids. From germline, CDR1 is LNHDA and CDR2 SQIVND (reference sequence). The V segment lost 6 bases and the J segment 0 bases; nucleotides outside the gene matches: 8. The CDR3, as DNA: TGTGCCAGTAGGCCGGGACAGGGCCTTGCAACTAATGAAAAACTGTTTTTT. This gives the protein CASRPGQGLATNEKLFF.

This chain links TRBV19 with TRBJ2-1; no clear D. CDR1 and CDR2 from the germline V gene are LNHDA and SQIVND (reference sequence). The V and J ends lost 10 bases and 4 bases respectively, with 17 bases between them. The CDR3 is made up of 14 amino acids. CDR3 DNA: TGTGCCACCAGACTCTCAGCCGGGTACAATGAGCAGTTCTTC. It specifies CATRLSAGYNEQFF. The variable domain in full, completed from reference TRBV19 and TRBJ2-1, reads DGGITQSPKYLFRKEGQNVTLSCEQNLNHDAMYWYRQDPGQGLRLIYYSQIVNDFQKGDIAEGYSVSREKKESFPLTVTSAQKNPTAFYLCATRLSAGYNEQFFGPGTRLTVL.

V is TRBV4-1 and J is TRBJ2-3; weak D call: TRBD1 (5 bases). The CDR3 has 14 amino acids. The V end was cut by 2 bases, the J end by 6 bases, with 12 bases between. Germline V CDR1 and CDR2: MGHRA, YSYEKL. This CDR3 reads CASSQPPRVDTQYF. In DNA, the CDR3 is TGCGCCAGCAGCCAACCCCCCAGGGTGGATACGCAGTATTTT.

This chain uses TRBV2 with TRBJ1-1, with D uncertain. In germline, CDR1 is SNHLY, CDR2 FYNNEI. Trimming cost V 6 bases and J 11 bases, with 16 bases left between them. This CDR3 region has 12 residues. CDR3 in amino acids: CASSRLLDLAFF. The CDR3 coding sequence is TGTGCCAGCAGCCGACTGTTGGATTTGGCTTTCTTT.

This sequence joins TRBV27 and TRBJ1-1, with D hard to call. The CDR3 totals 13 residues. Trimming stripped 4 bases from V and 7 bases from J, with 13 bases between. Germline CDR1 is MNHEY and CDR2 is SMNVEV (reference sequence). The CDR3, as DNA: TGTGCCAGCAGTTCCCGACGGGAAGGTGAAGCTTTCTTT. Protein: CASSSRREGEAFF.

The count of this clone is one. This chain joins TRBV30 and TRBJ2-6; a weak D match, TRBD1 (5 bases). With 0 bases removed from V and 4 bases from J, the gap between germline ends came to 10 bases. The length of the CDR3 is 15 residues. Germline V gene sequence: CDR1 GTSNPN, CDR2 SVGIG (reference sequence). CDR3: CAWSVGHRGANVLTF. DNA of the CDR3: TGTGCCTGGAGTGTGGGCCACAGGGGGGCCAACGTCCTGACTTTC.

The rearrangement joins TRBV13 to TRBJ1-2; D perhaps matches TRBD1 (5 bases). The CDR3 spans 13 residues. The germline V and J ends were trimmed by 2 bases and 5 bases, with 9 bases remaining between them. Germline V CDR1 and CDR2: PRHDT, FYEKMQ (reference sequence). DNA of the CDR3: TGTGCCAGCAGCTTACAGGGCTTGTATGGCTACACCTTC. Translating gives CASSLQGLYGYTF.

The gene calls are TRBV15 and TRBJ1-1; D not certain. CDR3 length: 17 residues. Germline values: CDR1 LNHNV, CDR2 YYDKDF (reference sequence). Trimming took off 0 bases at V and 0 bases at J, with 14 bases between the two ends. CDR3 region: CATSRDYGGSLNTEAFF. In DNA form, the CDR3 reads TGTGCCACCAGCAGAGATTACGGCGGGTCACTGAACACTGAAGCTTTCTTT.

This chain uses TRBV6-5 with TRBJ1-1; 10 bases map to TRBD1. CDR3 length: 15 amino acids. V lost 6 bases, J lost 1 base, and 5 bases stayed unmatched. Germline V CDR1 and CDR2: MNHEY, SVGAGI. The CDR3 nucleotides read TGTGCCAGCAGATGGGACAGGGGCGAGAACACTGAAGCTTTCTTT. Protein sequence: CASRWDRGENTEAFF.

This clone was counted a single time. The CDR3 bases are TGTGCCAGCAGCGTAGAAGGGGGCGACTACAATGAGCAGTTCTTC. It yields the protein CASSVEGGDYNEQFF. The V gene is TRBV9, the J gene TRBJ2-1; TRBD1 matches 7 bases. The CDR3 length is 15 residues. The V and J ends lost 0 bases and 3 bases, in that order; junction bases with no gene match: 3. The germline V gene has CDR1 SGDLS and CDR2 YYNGEE.

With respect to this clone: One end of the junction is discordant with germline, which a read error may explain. The CDR3 region has the DNA TGTGCTATCAGTGATCCCGGGACAGGGACCTACGAGCAGTACTTC. Its translation: CAISDPGTGTYEQYF. This chain uses TRBV10-3 with TRBJ2-7; 9 bases align to TRBD1. CDR1 is ENHRY and CDR2 is SYGVKD in the germline V gene. The CDR3 contains 15 residues.

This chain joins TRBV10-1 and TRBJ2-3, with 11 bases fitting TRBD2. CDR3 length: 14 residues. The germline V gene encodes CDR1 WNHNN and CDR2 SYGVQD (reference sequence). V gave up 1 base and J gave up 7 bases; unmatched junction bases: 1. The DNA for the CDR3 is TGCGCCAGCAGTGAGTTAGCGGGGGGGTATACGCAGTATTTT. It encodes CASSELAGGYTQYF.

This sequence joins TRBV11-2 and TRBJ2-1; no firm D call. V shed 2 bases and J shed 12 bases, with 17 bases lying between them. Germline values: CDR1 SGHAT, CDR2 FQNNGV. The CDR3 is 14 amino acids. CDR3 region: CASSLFTIPHGQFF. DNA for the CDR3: TGTGCCAGCAGCTTATTTACTATTCCGCATGGGCAGTTCTTC.

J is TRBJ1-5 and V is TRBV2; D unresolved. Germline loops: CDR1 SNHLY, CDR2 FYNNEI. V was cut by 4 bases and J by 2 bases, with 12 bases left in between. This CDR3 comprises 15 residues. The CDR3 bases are TGTGCCAGCAGTGTTGAGGGTAATGGCAATCAGCCCCAGCATTTT. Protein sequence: CASSVEGNGNQPQHF.

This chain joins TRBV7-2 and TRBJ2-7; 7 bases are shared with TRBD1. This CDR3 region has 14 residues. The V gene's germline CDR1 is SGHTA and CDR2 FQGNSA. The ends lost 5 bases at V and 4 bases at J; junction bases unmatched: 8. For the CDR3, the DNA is TGTGCCAGCAGCACCCGACAGGGTATTTACGAGCAGTACTTC. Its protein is CASSTRQGIYEQYF.

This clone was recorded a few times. CDR3 protein: CASSLVSGKRGYTF. CDR3 bases: TGTGCCAGCAGCTTAGTTTCGGGGAAACGAGGCTACACCTTC. The chain employs TRBV13 and TRBJ1-2; D gene unclear. Germline V lookup: CDR1 PRHDT, CDR2 FYEKMQ (reference sequence). The CDR3 spans 14 residues. V was clipped by 1 base and J by 8 bases, with 14 bases between them.

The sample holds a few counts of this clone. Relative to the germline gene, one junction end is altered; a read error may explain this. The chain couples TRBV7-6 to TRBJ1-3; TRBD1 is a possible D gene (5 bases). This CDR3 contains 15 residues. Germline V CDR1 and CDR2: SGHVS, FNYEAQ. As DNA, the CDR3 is TGTGCCAGCAGCTTAGTGTCTAGTGGGGCGGGGATCCTAAATTTT. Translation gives CASSLVSSGAGILNF.